Shown below are 17 T cell receptor beta chains from a single sample sequenced in a study of T cell responses to AZD1222 COVID-19 vaccine. Using immunoSEQ multiplex PCR, the repertoire was profiled, and TCRdb retains in-frame clones only, with some absent. Here the sample spans roughly 87,000 clones, around nine tenths being singletons. Sequenced material: peripheral blood, taken 28 days after the second AZD1222 dose. The origin of the receptors is an adult who received the AZD1222 COVID-19 vaccine.

This sequence joins TRBV2 and TRBJ2-4; 8 bases match TRBD2. CDR1 is SNHLY and CDR2 is FYNNEI in the germline V gene. V gave up 4 bases and J gave up 7 bases; unmatched junction bases: 3. The CDR3 consists of 13 residues. CDR3 DNA: TGTGCCAGCAGTGCTTCGGGGGGGAACATTCAGTACTTC. It codes for CASSASGGNIQYF.

This clone has just one count. The chain employs TRBV7-9 and TRBJ1-4; the match to TRBD1 covers 10 bases. Looked up from germline, CDR1 is SEHNR and CDR2 is FQNEAQ (reference sequence). V dropped 7 bases and J dropped 5; count of bases not matched to a gene: 10. CDR3 length: 16 amino acids. DNA of the CDR3: TGTGCCAGCACCGGGACAGGGGTTCTATGGAATGAAAAACTGTTTTTT. Amino acid sequence: CASTGTGVLWNEKLFF.

This rearrangement joins TRBV3-1 (or the pseudogene TRBV3-2) to TRBJ1-5; D remains ambiguous. The length of the CDR3 is 12 residues. Trimming removed 8 bases from V and 0 bases from J, with 5 bases in between. CDR1 and CDR2 from the germline V gene are LGHDT and YNNKEL (reference sequence). CDR3 loop: CASGDSNQPQHF. In DNA, the CDR3 is TGTGCCAGCGGAGATAGCAATCAGCCCCAGCATTTT.

CDR3 protein: CASSMGLAGGPNTGELFF. The CDR3 nucleotides read TGTGCCAGTAGTATGGGACTAGCGGGAGGTCCGAACACCGGGGAGCTGTTTTTT. The V and J genes are TRBV19 and TRBJ2-2, with 15 positions matching TRBD2. The germline gives CDR1 LNHDA, CDR2 SQIVND (reference sequence). Trimming removed 3 bases from V and 0 bases from J; junction bases left unmatched: 2. The CDR3 loop spans 18 amino acids.

The chain is built from TRBV28 and TRBJ1-5; TRBD1 matches at 7 bases. With 7 bases clipped from V and 2 bases from J, the junction kept 8 bases outside the gene matches. Germline CDR1 is MDHEN and CDR2 is SYDVKM. The CDR3 totals 15 residues. In DNA, the CDR3 is TGTGCCAGCACCCAGGGAGGGGGCGGCAATCAGCCCCAGCATTTT. As protein: CASTQGGGGNQPQHF.

This clone was seen just once. The chain is built from TRBV6-1 and TRBJ1-2; D is perhaps TRBD1 (6 bases). The CDR3 consists of 16 residues. V gave up 4 bases and J gave up 6 bases, with 21 bases separating them. Looked up from germline, CDR1 is MNHNS and CDR2 is SASEGT. Here the CDR3 DNA reads TGTGCCAGCAGTGCATGGCAAGGCGGGACAAGAGATGGCTACACCTTC. Protein product: CASSAWQGGTRDGYTF.

This sequence joins TRBV4-2 and TRBJ2-7; 12 positions match TRBD2. From germline, CDR1 is LGHNA and CDR2 YNFKEQ. The junction had 0 bases not matched to a gene; V was cut back by 3 bases and J by 0 bases. This CDR3 spans 15 amino acids. CDR3 loop: CASSQTSGSSYEQYF. CDR3 sequence (DNA): TGTGCCAGCAGCCAGACTAGCGGGAGCTCCTACGAGCAGTACTTC.

J is TRBJ2-7 and V is TRBV19; D gene uncertain. This CDR3 spans 14 amino acids. V was shortened by 0 bases and J by 5 bases, with 11 bases between the two germline ends. Germline CDR1 reads LNHDA; CDR2 reads SQIVND (reference sequence). Here the CDR3 reads CASSIDWRRNEQYF. DNA of the CDR3: TGTGCCAGTAGTATAGATTGGCGTCGCAACGAGCAGTACTTC.

This clone was detected once. The chain couples TRBV5-5 to TRBJ2-1; D call uncertain. The CDR3 sequence is 13 residues long. V was shortened by 0 bases and J by 6 bases, with 7 bases between the two germline ends. The V gene's germline CDR1 is SGHKS and CDR2 YYEKEE (reference sequence). In nucleotides, the CDR3 is TGTGCCAGCAGCTTGGTGGTTTCCAATGAGCAGTTCTTC. This encodes CASSLVVSNEQFF.

The CDR3 nucleotides read TGTGCCACCAGTGAGTTGGGACCAGGCTCCTCAGATACGCAGTATTTT. Protein sequence: CATSELGPGSSDTQYF. This rearrangement joins TRBV24-1 to TRBJ2-3; TRBD1 or TRBD2 may be the D gene (5 bases each). Trimming left V 4 bases short and J 4 bases short, with 17 bases between. Germline loops: CDR1 KGHDR, CDR2 SFDVKD. The CDR3 consists of 16 residues.

The rearrangement joins TRBV24-1 to TRBJ2-1; no definite D call. Germline V lookup: CDR1 KGHDR, CDR2 SFDVKD. Trimming shortened V by 9 bases and J by 5 bases, and 10 bases separated the two germline ends. This CDR3 region has 12 residues. CDR3 sequence (DNA): TGTGCCACCGCCCTATCCGACAATGAGCAGTTCTTC. It encodes CATALSDNEQFF.

DNA for the CDR3: TGTGCCAGCAGCTTAGTTATGTACAATGAGCAGTTCTTC. Protein: CASSLVMYNEQFF. The rearrangement uses TRBV7-2 and TRBJ2-1; D unclear. The CDR3 covers 13 residues. Trimming took 1 base from V and 4 from J, leaving 5 bases between them. In germline, CDR1 is SGHTA, CDR2 FQGNSA.

The chain carries TRBV6-1 and TRBJ1-5; D perhaps matches TRBD1 (5 bases). The CDR3 is made up of 19 amino acids. Per germline, CDR1 MNHNS and CDR2 SASEGT. Trimming removed 2 bases at V and 4 bases at J, with 24 bases between. DNA for the CDR3: TGTGCCAGCAGTGAACGGGGGACGTCGTCTCGCCGGCCTAATCAGCCCCAGCATTTT. Translated, it gives CASSERGTSSRRPNQPQHF.

The chain is built from TRBV6-2 or TRBV6-3 and TRBJ2-1, with 12 nucleotides matching TRBD2. CDR3 length: 16 residues. The germline gives CDR1 MNHEY, CDR2 SVGEGT. The V gene end was trimmed by 4 bases and the J gene end by 7 bases; junction bases not matched to a gene: 8. CDR3 amino acids: CASSLTTSGRRNEQFF. The CDR3, as DNA: TGTGCCAGCAGTTTGACGACTAGCGGGAGAAGGAATGAGCAGTTCTTC.

The chain is built from TRBV10-3 and TRBJ1-5, with no clear D. The CDR3 totals 13 residues. Trimming pared 0 bases from V and 4 bases from J, leaving 4 bases between. Germline V gene data show CDR1 as ENHRY and CDR2 as SYGVKD. The CDR3 protein is CAISESGNQPQHF. Written as DNA, the CDR3 is TGTGCCATCAGTGAGTCTGGGAATCAGCCCCAGCATTTT.

The genes are TRBV21-1 and TRBJ2-1. TRBV21-1 has pseudogene status. The CDR3 spans 16 residues. This CDR3 is CASSKFWVNNYNEQFF. In DNA form, the CDR3 reads TGTGCCAGCAGCAAGTTCTGGGTGAACAACTACAATGAGCAGTTCTTC.

This clone has a single count. The rearrangement uses TRBV6-1 and TRBJ1-1, with 11 positions matching TRBD1. The J segment lost 8 bases and the V segment lost 2 bases, leaving 4 bases of the junction unmatched. Looked up from germline, CDR1 is MNHNS and CDR2 is SASEGT. The length of the CDR3 is 14 residues. CDR3 sequence reads: CASSERTGGAEAFF. The CDR3 bases are TGTGCCAGCAGTGAAAGGACAGGGGGCGCAGAAGCTTTCTTT.